The present T cell receptor (beta chain) was sequenced within a study of shared clonotypes between healthy human individuals. Overall study context: Three plates each covered CD4 naive and memory; CD8 naive two, CD8 memory one.

The CDR3 covers 14 residues. Produced via immunoSEQ multiplex PCR; TCRdb's table is partial and in-frame only. The sample includes some 2 million clones, 90% to 95% seen only once; the top ten take about 0.13%. The sample consisted of naive CD4+ T cells sorted from blood. The subset denotes: CD45RA+ positively selected. V gene TRBV21-1 combines with J gene TRBJ1-3. TRBV21-1 is a recognized pseudogene. This receptor was obtained from a young man in good health. The CDR3 bases are TGTGCCAGCAGCAAACTGGGACCTGGAAACACCATATATTTT. Its protein product is CASSKLGPGNTIYF.